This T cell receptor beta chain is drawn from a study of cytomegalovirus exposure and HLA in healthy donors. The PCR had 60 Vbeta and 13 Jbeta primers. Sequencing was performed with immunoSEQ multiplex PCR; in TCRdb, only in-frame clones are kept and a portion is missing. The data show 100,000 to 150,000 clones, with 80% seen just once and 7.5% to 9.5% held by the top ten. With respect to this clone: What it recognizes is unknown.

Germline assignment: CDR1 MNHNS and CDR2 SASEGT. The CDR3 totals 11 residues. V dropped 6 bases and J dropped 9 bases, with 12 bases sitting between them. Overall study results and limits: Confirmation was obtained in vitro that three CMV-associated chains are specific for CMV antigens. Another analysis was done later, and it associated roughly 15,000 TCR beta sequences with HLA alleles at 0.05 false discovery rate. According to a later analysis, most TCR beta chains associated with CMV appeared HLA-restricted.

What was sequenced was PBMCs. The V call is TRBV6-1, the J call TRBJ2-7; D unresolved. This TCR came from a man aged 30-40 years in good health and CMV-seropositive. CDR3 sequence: CASRTAPGQYF. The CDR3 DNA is TGTGCCAGCAGGACGGCGCCAGGGCAGTACTTC.